The 28 T cell receptor beta chains listed next were all sequenced from one sample in a study of T cells in Graves' hyperthyroidism and ophthalmopathy. RNA transcripts yielded amplified TCR beta CDR3 regions. When the TCR CDR3 underwent first-round RT-PCR, the HTBI primer set was used. Each CDR3 protein is one row after TCRdb ran MiXCR on the multiplex PCR reads. The table has around 520,000 distinct CDR3 sequences, around 15% seen once. Sequenced input: blood. All receptors come from a woman between 35 and 50 years old with Graves' hyperthyroidism.

The sample holds a few counts of this clonotype. The rearrangement links TRBV5-1 to TRBJ1-1; D not resolved. V gave up 1 base and J gave up 3 bases, with 13 bases separating them. CDR1 SGHRS and CDR2 YFSETQ come from the germline V gene. The CDR3 runs to 15 residues. CDR3 in DNA: TGCGCCAGCAGCTTGTACGGTCAACGGGACACTGAAGCTTTCTTT. Residues: CASSLYGQRDTEAFF.

At least ten counts were recorded for this clonotype. One junction end does not reproduce the germline sequence, and a read error may be involved. This chain uses TRBV7-7 with TRBJ2-3; the D gene is possibly TRBD1 (6 bases). The CDR3 totals 15 residues. CDR1 and CDR2 from the germline V gene are SSHAT and FNYEAQ (reference sequence). The CDR3 loop is CASSAQGRGTDTQYF. The DNA of the CDR3 is TGTGCTAGCAGCGCACAGGGACGGGGCACAGATACGCAGTATTTT.

The chain uses TRBV20-1 and TRBJ2-2, with TRBD2 as a possible D gene (6 bases). V gave up 3 bases and J gave up 0 bases, with 11 bases separating them. Germline V gene data show CDR1 as DFQATT and CDR2 as SNEGSKA (reference sequence). This CDR3 is 15 amino acids long. The CDR3 DNA reads as TGCAGTGCTAGGTCGACTAGATCGAACACCGGGGAGCTGTTTTTT. It translates to CSARSTRSNTGELFF.

This clonotype has ten or more counts. The rearrangement joins TRBV29-1 to TRBJ2-2; D remains unclear. Germline values: CDR1 SQVTM, CDR2 ANQGSEA. The CDR3 loop spans 14 amino acids. V lost 4 bases and J 0 bases, leaving 9 bases between the germline ends. The CDR3 spells CSVGDLANTGELFF. The CDR3 DNA sequence: TGCAGCGTTGGGGATCTAGCGAACACCGGGGAGCTGTTTTTT.

The table lists this clonotype with many counts. This chain joins TRBV11-2 and TRBJ2-3, with 8 bases fitting TRBD2. CDR3 length: 16 amino acids. V lost 1 base to trimming and J lost 2 bases; unmatched junction nucleotides: 5. Germline V gene sequence: CDR1 SGHAT, CDR2 FQNNGV. CDR3 amino acids: CASSLGLAGATDTQYF. CDR3 DNA: TGTGCCAGCAGCTTAGGGCTAGCGGGCGCCACAGATACGCAGTATTTT.

The chain carries TRBV28 and TRBJ2-2, with TRBD1 identical over 10 bases. Per germline, CDR1 MDHEN and CDR2 SYDVKM. The CDR3 loop spans 17 amino acids. With 5 bases clipped from V and 3 bases from J, the junction kept 9 bases outside the gene matches. The CDR3 sequence is CASSILTGGADTGELFF. The CDR3 region has the DNA TGTGCCAGCAGTATTTTGACAGGGGGCGCGGACACCGGGGAGCTGTTTTTT. The full variable domain, rest sourced from reference TRBV28 and TRBJ2-2, is DVKVTQSSRYLVKRTGEKVFLECVQDMDHENMFWYRQDPGLGLRLIYFSYDVKMKEKGDIPEGYSVSREKKERFSLILESASTNQTSMYLCASSILTGGADTGELFFGEGSRLTVL.

This clonotype was observed at least ten times. The chain carries TRBV15 and TRBJ2-1, with D possibly being TRBD1 (6 bases). Trimming removed 4 bases at V and 2 bases at J, with 21 bases between. Germline-derived CDR1 and CDR2 are LNHNV and YYDKDF (reference sequence). The CDR3 totals 18 residues. The CDR3 here is CATSTSLGQIEPYNEQFF. CDR3 nucleotide sequence: TGTGCCACCAGCACGTCCTTAGGACAGATCGAACCCTACAATGAGCAGTTCTTC.

Many counts were recorded for this clonotype. The genes are TRBV9 and TRBJ1-1; 7 positions match TRBD1. CDR1 and CDR2 (germline): SGDLS, YYNGEE. After removal of 6 bases from V and 1 base from J, the junction contained 9 bases not matched to a gene. The CDR3 has 15 residues. CDR3 nucleotides: TGTGCCAGCAATCGGGACAGCACTACGAACACTGAAGCTTTCTTT. Protein product: CASNRDSTTNTEAFF. The full variable domain, in which reference TRBV9 and TRBJ1-1 provide the parts outside the CDR3, is DSGVTQTPKHLITATGQRVTLRCSPRSGDLSVYWYQQSLDQGLQFLIQYYNGEERAKGNILERFSAQQFPDLHSELNLSSLELGDSALYFCASNRDSTTNTEAFFGQGTRLTVV.

V usage is TRBV5-1 and J usage is TRBJ1-1; tentatively, D is TRBD1 (5 bases). The CDR3 is 15 residues long. Germline CDR1 is SGHRS and CDR2 is YFSETQ. Trimming cost V 1 base and J 5 bases, with 15 bases left between them. CDR3 DNA: TGCGCCAGCAGCTTGTCGACAGACGTTAGTACTGAAGCTTTCTTT. As protein: CASSLSTDVSTEAFF.

This clonotype has a handful of counts. The rearrangement links TRBV20-1 to TRBJ1-2; D ambiguous. Germline V gives CDR1 DFQATT, CDR2 SNEGSKA (reference sequence). V lost 2 bases, J lost 6 bases, and 4 bases lay in between. This CDR3 is 10 amino acids long. The CDR3 DNA reads as TGCAGTGCTAGATTGGATGGCTACACCTTC. Translation gives CSARLDGYTF.

This clonotype was counted at least ten times. The V gene is TRBV7-9, the J gene TRBJ2-7; D perhaps matches TRBD2 (5 bases). The V and J ends lost 8 bases and 7 bases respectively, with 12 bases between them. The CDR3 contains 11 residues. From germline, CDR1 is SEHNR and CDR2 FQNEAQ (reference sequence). The CDR3 DNA follows: TGTGCCAGCGGGAGAGACCGAGAGCAGTACTTC. Its protein is CASGRDREQYF.

At least ten counts were recorded for this clonotype. The chain uses TRBV12-3 or TRBV12-4 and TRBJ1-5; D uncertain. The CDR3 extends over 15 amino acids. V lost 6 bases and J lost 0, with 12 bases in between. The CDR3 protein is CASRKNMNSNQPQHF. The CDR3 DNA sequence: TGTGCCAGCAGGAAAAATATGAATAGCAATCAGCCCCAGCATTTT.

The genes are TRBV19 and TRBJ1-1; 9 nucleotides align to TRBD1. Per the germline V gene, CDR1 is LNHDA and CDR2 is SQIVND (reference sequence). Trimming removed 4 bases from V and 2 bases from J; junction bases left unmatched: 2. CDR3 length equals 14 residues. CDR3 amino acids: CASSRTGDNTEAFF. In DNA, the CDR3 is TGTGCCAGTAGTAGGACAGGGGATAACACTGAAGCTTTCTTT.

For this clonotype: One end of the junction varies from germline; a read error may be responsible. The V gene is TRBV29-1, the J gene TRBJ1-4; a weak D match, TRBD1 (6 bases). Germline values: CDR1 SQVTM, CDR2 ANQGSEA. CDR3 size: 13 residues. The CDR3 region has the DNA TGTGGCATCAAAGGGGGATTGCCTGAAAAACTGTTTTTT. Translating it yields CGIKGGLPEKLFF.

This clonotype was detected a few times. The chain combines TRBV6-1 with TRBJ1-5; 9 positions agree with TRBD1. With V trimmed by 3 bases and J by 9 bases, 6 bases remained unmatched. The germline CDR1 and CDR2 sequences are MNHNS and SASEGT. This CDR3 has 14 amino acids. As DNA, the CDR3 is TGTGCCAGCAGTGACCCCGGGACAGGGAGGCCCCAGCATTTT. Translation: CASSDPGTGRPQHF.

The chain joins TRBV20-1 to TRBJ1-2; 7 nucleotides align to TRBD1. This CDR3 is 13 amino acids long. The germline V gene encodes CDR1 DFQATT and CDR2 SNEGSKA (reference sequence). Trimming cost V 3 bases and J 3 bases; bases outside gene matches: 4. This CDR3 is CSARPQGYYGYTF. CDR3 sequence (DNA): TGCAGTGCTAGGCCACAGGGGTACTATGGCTACACCTTC.

This clonotype has a handful of counts. The chain recombines TRBV4-1 with TRBJ2-1; a possible D gene is TRBD2 (6 bases). Looked up from germline, CDR1 is MGHRA and CDR2 is YSYEKL. Deletions cut 0 bases from V and 2 bases from J, with 14 bases between. The CDR3 is made up of 17 amino acids. The chain's CDR3 is CASSQDYGTPAYNEQFF. CDR3 in DNA: TGCGCCAGCAGCCAAGATTATGGGACTCCAGCCTACAATGAGCAGTTCTTC.

This clonotype showed up many times. V usage is TRBV7-9 and J usage is TRBJ2-7; 8 bases match TRBD2. CDR1 is SEHNR and CDR2 is FQNEAQ in the germline V gene (reference sequence). This CDR3 is built from 12 residues. After removal of 11 bases from V and 1 base from J, the junction contained 4 bases not matched to a gene. The CDR3 loop reads CAGTSGSYEQYF. The CDR3 bases are TGTGCCGGCACTAGCGGATCCTACGAGCAGTACTTC.

This clonotype appeared many times. CDR3 region: CSASANRGNQPQHF. DNA of the CDR3: TGCAGTGCTAGCGCTAACAGGGGAAATCAGCCCCAGCATTTT. The chain joins TRBV20-1 to TRBJ1-5, with 7 nucleotides matching TRBD1. Germline-derived CDR1 and CDR2 are DFQATT and SNEGSKA (reference sequence). V trimming: 3 bases; J trimming: 4 bases; junction bases outside the gene matches: 6. This CDR3 is 14 amino acids long.

This clonotype has at least ten counts. The chain is built from TRBV7-6 and TRBJ2-7; 7 nucleotides align to TRBD2. This CDR3 region has 16 residues. The J segment lost 0 bases and the V segment lost 5 bases, leaving 10 bases of the junction unmatched. Per the germline V gene, CDR1 is SGHVS and CDR2 is FNYEAQ. In DNA, the CDR3 is TGTGCCAGCAGCCCGGTGGGGGGGAAGGGCTCCTACGAGCAGTACTTC. Translation gives CASSPVGGKGSYEQYF.

This clonotype was observed many times. The J gene is TRBJ1-2, the V gene TRBV6-5; 7 bases agree with TRBD1. CDR1 is MNHEY and CDR2 is SVGAGI in the germline V gene. V gave up 0 bases and J gave up 4 bases; unmatched junction bases: 14. CDR3 length: 18 amino acids. The CDR3 protein is CASSYSNSWTGLSYGYTF. DNA of the CDR3: TGTGCCAGCAGTTACTCGAATAGCTGGACAGGCCTTTCCTATGGCTACACCTTC.

On this clonotype itself: Since a much larger clone is just one base distant, this may be a read error. The V and J genes are TRBV3-1 and TRBJ1-5; D is possibly TRBD1 (6 bases). CDR1 LGHDT and CDR2 YNNKEL come from the germline V gene (reference sequence). This CDR3 comprises 17 residues. As DNA, the CDR3 is TGTGCCACCAGCCAAGACTTCCGGGGGGCGAGCAATCAGCCCCAGCATTTT. This codes for CATSQDFRGASNQPQHF.

This clonotype has at least ten counts. This sequence joins TRBV3-1 and TRBJ2-7; D unresolved. CDR1 and CDR2 from the germline V gene are LGHDT and YNNKEL (reference sequence). With 1 base removed from V and 7 bases from J, the gap between germline ends came to 5 bases. The CDR3 contains 11 residues. The CDR3 DNA sequence: TGTGCCAGCAGCCAAGTGACGGAGCAGTACTTC. Protein product: CASSQVTEQYF.

This clonotype was seen ten or more times. The V gene is TRBV6-1, the J gene TRBJ2-2; D is ambiguous. This CDR3 contains 17 residues. The germline V gene encodes CDR1 MNHNS and CDR2 SASEGT. Trimming shortened V by 1 base and J by 7 bases, and 19 bases separated the two germline ends. Here the CDR3 DNA reads TGTGCCAGCAGTGAAGAACGTAATGTAATCGGATTCGGGGAGCTGTTTTTT. Its protein is CASSEERNVIGFGELFF.

The chain recombines TRBV5-1 with TRBJ2-7; 9 bases are a match to TRBD2. V lost 6 bases to trimming and J lost 7 bases; unmatched junction nucleotides: 11. CDR3 length: 14 residues. In germline, CDR1 is SGHRS, CDR2 YFSETQ. The CDR3: CASKPGTSPGEQYF. Here the CDR3 DNA reads TGCGCCAGCAAACCCGGGACTAGCCCCGGGGAGCAGTACTTC.

This chain joins TRBV18 and TRBJ1-4, with D tentatively TRBD1 (6 bases). The CDR3 contains 18 residues. Per germline, CDR1 KGHSH and CDR2 LQKENI. V was cut by 2 bases and J by 3 bases, with 19 bases left in between. The CDR3 here is CASSPTGAGTASNEKLFF. DNA for the CDR3: TGTGCCAGCTCACCAACGGGGGCAGGGACGGCATCTAATGAAAAACTGTTTTTT.

This clonotype was counted at least ten times. This rearrangement joins TRBV6-6 to TRBJ2-1; TRBD2 agrees at 13 bases. Per the germline V gene, CDR1 is MNHNY and CDR2 is SVGAGI (reference sequence). V lost 2 bases to trimming and J lost 3 bases; unmatched junction nucleotides: 4. The CDR3 is 17 amino acids. CDR3 in amino acids: CASSYGLAGEVYNEQFF. The CDR3 DNA reads as TGTGCCAGCAGTTACGGACTAGCGGGAGAGGTCTACAATGAGCAGTTCTTC.

This clonotype was seen many times. A junction end diverges from the germline sequence, so it may reflect a read error. The rearrangement joins TRBV3-1 to TRBJ1-5; D ambiguous. Germline V gene sequence: CDR1 LGHDT, CDR2 YNNKEL (reference sequence). The CDR3 sequence is 15 residues long. Written as DNA, the CDR3 is TGCGCCAGCAGCCAAGACCCCGGATCCAATCAGCCCCAGCATTTT. Its translation is CASSQDPGSNQPQHF.